One and the same sample provided the 15 T cell receptor beta chains below, sequenced in a study of control samples from healthy donors and cancer patients. This table comes from immunoSEQ multiplex PCR, and its TCRdb copy is limited to in-frame clones, with some not included. The sample has about 140,000 clones, 91% seen once. Specimen: blood. The source of these receptors is a man aged 25-40 years in good health.

The chain recombines TRBV11-3 with TRBJ2-1; TRBD2 matches 8 bases. CDR1 and CDR2 from the germline V gene are SGHNT and YENEEA. V was pared by 5 bases and J by 8 bases, with 11 bases of the junction left unmatched. The CDR3 has 15 amino acids. CDR3: CASSSSGTRSYEQFF. The CDR3 nucleotides are TGTGCCAGCAGCAGTAGCGGGACTAGAAGCTATGAGCAGTTCTTC. The whole variable domain, filled in from reference TRBV11-3 and TRBJ2-1, reads EAGVVQSPRYKIIEKKQPVAFWCNPISGHNTLYWYLQNLGQGPELLIRYENEEAVDDSQLPKDRFSAERLKGVDSTLKIQPAELGDSAVYLCASSSSGTRSYEQFFGPGTRLTVL.

The CDR3 DNA is TGTGCCGTAAACGGGGTGGTCAATGAGCAGTTCTTC. As protein: CAVNGVVNEQFF. The chain joins TRBV7-9 to TRBJ2-1; tentative D call: TRBD2 (5 bases). CDR3 size: 12 residues. The germline V and J ends were trimmed by 11 bases and 6 bases, with 14 bases remaining between them. The V gene's germline CDR1 is SEHNR and CDR2 FQNEAQ (reference sequence).

The chain couples TRBV7-9 to TRBJ2-1, with D hard to call. The V and J ends lost 9 bases and 5 bases respectively, with 26 bases between them. The CDR3 runs 17 residues. Germline CDR1 reads SEHNR; CDR2 reads FQNEAQ (reference sequence). The CDR3 nucleotides are TGTGCCAGTCGATTAGCCACTGTGGGGAACAAGAACAATGAGCAGTTCTTC. It translates to CASRLATVGNKNNEQFF.

The rearrangement links TRBV28 to TRBJ1-2; 7 bases line up with TRBD1. The CDR3 is made up of 14 amino acids. The J segment lost 2 bases and the V segment lost 7 bases, leaving 7 bases of the junction unmatched. In germline, CDR1 is MDHEN, CDR2 SYDVKM. The CDR3 nucleotides are TGTGCCAGCACCCCTTTGACAGGGAACTATGGCTACACCTTC. Amino acid sequence: CASTPLTGNYGYTF.

The chain couples TRBV5-4 to TRBJ2-7, with 8 positions matching TRBD2. The CDR3 has 16 residues. Per germline, CDR1 SGHNT and CDR2 YYREEE (reference sequence). V gave up 6 bases and J gave up 3 bases; unmatched junction bases: 14. This CDR3 reads CASTNPRTGGDYEQYF. Written as DNA, the CDR3 is TGTGCCAGCACCAACCCTCGGACGGGGGGGGACTACGAGCAGTACTTC.

This sequence joins TRBV28 and TRBJ2-2; TRBD1 aligns across 9 bases. From germline, CDR1 is MDHEN and CDR2 SYDVKM. This CDR3 region has 16 residues. V was clipped by 3 bases and J by 7 bases; unmatched bases: 9. CDR3 sequence reads: CASSLSTGGANGELFF. The CDR3 nucleotides read TGTGCCAGCAGTTTGAGCACAGGGGGCGCGAACGGGGAGCTGTTTTTT.

The V call is TRBV5-1, the J call TRBJ2-3; 11 positions match TRBD2. The V gene end was trimmed by 2 bases and the J gene end by 2 bases; junction bases not matched to a gene: 4. The CDR3 runs to 16 residues. The germline CDR1 and CDR2 sequences are SGHRS and YFSETQ. CDR3 protein: CASSLTSGGSTDTQYF. CDR3 in DNA: TGCGCCAGCAGCTTAACTAGCGGGGGATCCACAGATACGCAGTATTTT.

CDR3 bases: TGCAGCGTTGAGGCGGACAGTTACGAGCAGTACTTC. It specifies CSVEADSYEQYF. The V call is TRBV29-1, the J call TRBJ2-7; TRBD1 is a possible D gene (6 bases). This CDR3 has 12 residues. Trimming shortened V by 3 bases and J by 4 bases, and 10 bases separated the two germline ends. Germline lookup yields CDR1 SQVTM and CDR2 ANQGSEA.

This chain joins TRBV7-2 and TRBJ1-2; D remains ambiguous. The V gene's germline CDR1 is SGHTA and CDR2 FQGNSA. This CDR3 is 15 amino acids long. V lost 1 base, J lost 7 bases, and 16 bases lay in between. CDR3 DNA sequence: TGTGCCAGCAGCTTAGAGGCCCCAACAGTAGGTGGCTACACCTTC. Translated, it gives CASSLEAPTVGGYTF.

This chain connects TRBV4-2 to TRBJ2-1; maybe TRBD2 (5 bases). This CDR3 has 16 amino acids. V was shortened by 0 bases and J by 0 bases, with 9 bases between the two germline ends. Per the germline V gene, CDR1 is LGHNA and CDR2 is YNFKEQ. The CDR3 sequence: CASSQDTGSSYNEQFF. DNA for the CDR3: TGTGCCAGCAGCCAAGATACGGGAAGCTCCTACAATGAGCAGTTCTTC.

V and J are TRBV19 and TRBJ2-4; 8 positions match TRBD2. Germline V gives CDR1 LNHDA, CDR2 SQIVND (reference sequence). Trimming at V came to 5 bases and at J to 11 bases, leaving 5 bases not matched to a gene. The CDR3 has 12 residues. Here the CDR3 DNA reads TGTGCCAGTAGTGCCGGGGGGGCCGTTCAGTACTTC. Protein product: CASSAGGAVQYF.

V gene TRBV5-3 combines with J gene TRBJ1-3; maybe TRBD1 (6 bases). TRBV5-3 is an ORF for which the function is uncertain. Trimming stripped 6 bases from V and 2 bases from J, with 30 bases between. This CDR3 is built from 20 residues. CDR3: CARTLLLDRLTVITGNTIYF. DNA for the CDR3: TGTGCCAGAACCCTATTGTTGGACAGATTGACAGTCATCACTGGAAACACCATATATTTT.

The chain couples TRBV7-9 to TRBJ1-1; D is unresolved. This CDR3 contains 11 residues. V lost 3 bases and J 10 bases, leaving 9 bases between the germline ends. Per germline, CDR1 SEHNR and CDR2 FQNEAQ (reference sequence). The CDR3 DNA reads TGTGCCAGCAGCTTTCTAGAATCAGCTTTCTTT. It yields the protein CASSFLESAFF.

The chain joins TRBV29-1 to TRBJ2-7; TRBD2 aligns across 11 bases. Per germline, CDR1 SQVTM and CDR2 ANQGSEA. This CDR3 comprises 14 residues. The V and J ends lost 4 bases and 3 bases, in that order; junction bases with no gene match: 5. As DNA, the CDR3 is TGCAGCGTTGGAGGACTAGCGGGCCTCTACGAGCAGTACTTC. Residues: CSVGGLAGLYEQYF.

The genes are TRBV2 and TRBJ2-2, with D perhaps matching TRBD1 (5 bases). Germline CDR1 and CDR2: SNHLY and FYNNEI. With 10 bases removed from V and 7 bases from J, the gap between germline ends came to 13 bases. This CDR3 has 12 amino acids. The CDR3 spells CAINRQYGELFF. DNA of the CDR3: TGTGCCATCAACCGACAGTACGGGGAGCTGTTTTTT.